These 6 T cell receptor beta chains came from one sample sequenced in a study of CD8 T cells in ankylosing spondylitis. TCRdb used MiXCR to reprocess the 5' RACE reads, holding one entry per CDR3 protein. The data show under 250,000 distinct CDR3 sequences, around 24% seen once. The sample comprised blood, either unsorted or a sorted T cell fraction (not recorded which). The receptors derive from a male donor with ankylosing spondylitis or in good health (not recorded which).

This clonotype appeared many times. V usage is TRBV20-1 and J usage is TRBJ2-2; 11 bases are shared with TRBD2. Germline CDR1 is DFQATT and CDR2 is SNEGSKA (reference sequence). The CDR3 totals 14 residues. Trimming took 3 bases from V and 5 from J; bases not matched to a gene: 2. This CDR3 reads CSARTSGTTGELFF. In nucleotides, the CDR3 is TGCAGTGCTAGGACTAGCGGGACTACCGGGGAGCTGTTTTTT.

This clonotype was detected ten times or more. V gene TRBV20-1 combines with J gene TRBJ2-3; a weak D match, TRBD2 (5 bases). V was shortened by 8 bases and J by 0 bases, with 18 bases between the two germline ends. The germline V gene encodes CDR1 DFQATT and CDR2 SNEGSKA (reference sequence). The CDR3 extends over 15 amino acids. CDR3 region: CSSQATGGSTDTQYF. CDR3 coding DNA: TGCAGTTCTCAAGCCACGGGCGGGAGCACAGATACGCAGTATTTT.

This sequence joins TRBV20-1 and TRBJ2-3; D could derive from TRBD1 or TRBD2 (6 bases each). Germline lookup yields CDR1 DFQATT and CDR2 SNEGSKA (reference sequence). CDR3 size: 15 residues. V was pared by 1 base and J by 2 bases, with 13 bases between. CDR3 sequence reads: CSARAGGEITDTQYF. CDR3 bases: TGCAGTGCTAGAGCCGGGGGCGAAATCACAGATACGCAGTATTTT.

This clonotype has just a few counts. The rearrangement uses TRBV29-1 and TRBJ2-7, with TRBD2 as a possible D gene (5 bases). CDR3 size: 13 residues. Looked up from germline, CDR1 is SQVTM and CDR2 is ANQGSEA. V was cut by 7 bases and J by 2 bases, with 15 bases left in between. For the CDR3, the DNA is TGCAGCGCCCACGCGGGTTGGCCCTACGAGCAGTACTTC. Translated, it gives CSAHAGWPYEQYF.

This clonotype was detected many times. The chain combines TRBV28 with TRBJ2-1; D may be TRBD2 (5 bases). Germline V gene data show CDR1 as MDHEN and CDR2 as SYDVKM. The ends were cut back, 1 base at V and 5 bases at J, with 6 bases in the middle. The CDR3 length is 13 residues. The CDR3 nucleotides read TGTGCCAGCAGTTTATTAGCGAACAATGAGCAGTTCTTC. Amino acid sequence: CASSLLANNEQFF.

This clonotype was seen ten or more times. The genes are TRBV5-6 and TRBJ2-1; 11 positions agree with TRBD2. J gave up 7 bases and V 4 bases, and 10 bases lay outside the gene matches. Per germline, CDR1 SGHDT and CDR2 YYEEEE. The CDR3 contains 16 residues. In DNA form, the CDR3 reads TGTGCCAGCAGCCCAAGACTAGCGGGGAGGAAGAATGAGCAGTTCTTC. Protein sequence: CASSPRLAGRKNEQFF.